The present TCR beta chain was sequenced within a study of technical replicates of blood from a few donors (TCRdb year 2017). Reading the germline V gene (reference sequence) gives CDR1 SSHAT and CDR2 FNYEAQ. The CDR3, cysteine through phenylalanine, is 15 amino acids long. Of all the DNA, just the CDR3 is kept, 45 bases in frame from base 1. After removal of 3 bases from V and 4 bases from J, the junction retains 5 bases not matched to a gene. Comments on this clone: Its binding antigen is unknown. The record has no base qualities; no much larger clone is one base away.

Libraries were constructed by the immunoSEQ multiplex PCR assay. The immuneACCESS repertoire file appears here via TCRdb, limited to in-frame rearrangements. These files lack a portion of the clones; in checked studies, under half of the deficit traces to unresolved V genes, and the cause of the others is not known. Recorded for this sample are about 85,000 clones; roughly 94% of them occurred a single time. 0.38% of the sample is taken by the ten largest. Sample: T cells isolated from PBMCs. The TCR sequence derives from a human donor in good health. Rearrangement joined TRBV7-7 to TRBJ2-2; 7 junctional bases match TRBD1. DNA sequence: TGTGCCAGCAGCTTTGGGGACAGTCCCACCGGGGAGCTGTTTTTT. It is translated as CASSFGDSPTGELFF.